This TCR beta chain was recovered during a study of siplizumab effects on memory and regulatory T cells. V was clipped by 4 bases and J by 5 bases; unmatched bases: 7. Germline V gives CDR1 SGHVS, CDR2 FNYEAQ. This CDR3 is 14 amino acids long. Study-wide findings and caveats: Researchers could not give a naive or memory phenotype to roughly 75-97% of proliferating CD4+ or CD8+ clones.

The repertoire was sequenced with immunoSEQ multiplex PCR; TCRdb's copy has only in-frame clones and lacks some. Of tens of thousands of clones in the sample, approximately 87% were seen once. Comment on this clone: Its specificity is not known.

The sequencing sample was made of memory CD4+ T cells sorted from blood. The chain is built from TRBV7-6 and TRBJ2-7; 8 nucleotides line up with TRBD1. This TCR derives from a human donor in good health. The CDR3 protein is CASSSQGALNEQYF. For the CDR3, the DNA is TGTGCCAGCAGCTCCCAGGGGGCCCTGAACGAGCAGTACTTC.